The 8 T cell receptor beta chains in this list originate from one sample, sequenced in a study of blood T cell repertoires in COVID-19. Produced via immunoSEQ multiplex PCR; TCRdb's table is partial and in-frame only. This table has approximately 90,000 clones, around 85% appearing once. Specimen: peripheral blood. All receptors derive from a man older than 75 with acute or convalescent COVID-19.

The genes are TRBV6-5 and TRBJ1-5; D not resolved. V lost 6 bases to trimming and J lost 1 base, with 10 bases between them. CDR1 is MNHEY and CDR2 is SVGAGI in the germline V gene. This CDR3 has 14 residues. DNA for the CDR3: TGTGCCAGCAGAACCGCGGGCAGCAATCAGCCCCAGCATTTT. This encodes CASRTAGSNQPQHF.

This clone has only a few counts. The J gene is TRBJ2-1, the V gene TRBV7-2, with 7 bases lining up with TRBD2. The CDR3 extends over 15 amino acids. From germline, CDR1 is SGHTA and CDR2 FQGNSA. After removal of 0 bases from V and 8 bases from J, the junction contained 7 bases not matched to a gene. The CDR3 DNA sequence: TGTGCCAGCAGCTTAGCTAGCGGGTGGGGCGATGAGCAGTTCTTC. This codes for CASSLASGWGDEQFF.

The V call is TRBV20-1, the J call TRBJ2-3; D is ambiguous. V dropped 3 bases and J dropped 7 bases, with 5 bases sitting between them. The CDR3 covers 10 residues. Germline V gene sequence: CDR1 DFQATT, CDR2 SNEGSKA (reference sequence). CDR3 DNA sequence: TGCAGTGCTAGTCAAAATACGCAGTATTTT. Its translation is CSASQNTQYF.

V is TRBV4-1 and J is TRBJ2-4, with unresolved D. The CDR3 extends over 15 amino acids. Germline values: CDR1 MGHRA, CDR2 YSYEKL. Trimming shortened V by 4 bases and J by 0 bases, and 10 bases separated the two germline ends. The chain's CDR3 is CASSREAAAKNIQYF. The CDR3 nucleotides read TGCGCCAGCAGCCGAGAAGCCGCAGCCAAAAACATTCAGTACTTC.

The chain joins TRBV24-1 to TRBJ2-1, with 8 bases matching TRBD1. Germline CDR1 reads KGHDR; CDR2 reads SFDVKD. The CDR3 loop spans 16 amino acids. The V and J ends lost 4 bases and 5 bases, in that order; junction bases with no gene match: 9. DNA for the CDR3: TGTGCCACCAGTGACTTCGCCCGGGACAGGAACAATGAGCAGTTCTTC. This encodes CATSDFARDRNNEQFF.

This sequence joins TRBV9 and TRBJ2-7; D might be TRBD1 (5 bases). The CDR3 sequence is 14 residues long. Trimming took 1 base from V and 5 from J, leaving 13 bases between them. Germline lookup yields CDR1 SGDLS and CDR2 YYNGEE. The CDR3, as DNA: TGTGCCAGCAGCGTAAGGACAAATACCCACGAGCAGTACTTC. Amino acids: CASSVRTNTHEQYF.

J is TRBJ2-3 and V is TRBV9, with D perhaps matching TRBD2 (6 bases). V shed 0 bases and J shed 4 bases, with 15 bases lying between them. The CDR3 runs 16 residues. Germline V gene sequence: CDR1 SGDLS, CDR2 YYNGEE. CDR3 residues: CASSVGSAGQADTQYF. For the CDR3, the DNA is TGTGCCAGCAGCGTAGGGTCAGCGGGTCAGGCAGATACGCAGTATTTT.

V usage is TRBV7-2 and J usage is TRBJ2-7; 7 bases line up with TRBD1. CDR1 SGHTA and CDR2 FQGNSA come from the germline V gene. The CDR3 is 15 residues long. The J segment lost 3 bases and the V segment lost 5 bases, leaving 10 bases of the junction unmatched. CDR3 bases: TGTGCCAGCAGCCTGTCGGGACAGAAAGTCTACGAGCAGTACTTC. Its translation: CASSLSGQKVYEQYF.